This T cell receptor beta chain is drawn from a study of T cell responses to AZD1222 COVID-19 vaccine listed by TCRdb under 2021. In the study overall: AZD1222 recipients given second doses at about 4 weeks or at about 12 weeks were pooled, since spike-specific TCR depth and breadth were not found to differ between the two schedules. Trial participants were enrolled by age into 18-55, 56-69 and 70-plus year subgroups, with about 150, 27 and 61 TCR-sequenced participants respectively. TCR sequencing covered about 230 trial participants: nearly 210 given two doses of AZD1222 and some 25 given two doses of MenACWY control vaccine. Beyond this particular receptor, the publication reports: In the small 56-69-year group, the increase in depth fell short of significance, most likely because of low power. Conclusions about previously exposed vaccinees are limited, since just a handful of AZD1222 recipients were seropositive for SARS-CoV-2 at baseline. Participants were mostly white British, with more females than males. The authors suggested clonal diversity may have been underestimated. After two AZD1222 doses, spike-specific TCR breadth and depth were significantly higher than at day 0 and than in MenACWY recipients. Reportedly, close to half of the unique spike-specific TCRs recognized epitopes lying outside the regions that are mutated in the B.1.351 and B.1.1.7 variants. Because no samples from the day 14 peak response were available, repertoires could be characterized only after the peak T cell response. The vaccine-associated CD4 TCRs covered the entire spike protein, and the dominant responses fell in regions 160-218 and 743-854.

The germline V gene yields MNHNS for CDR1 and SASEGT for CDR2. V was cut back by 3 bases and J by 3 bases, leaving a gap of 18 bases between them. Taken from cysteine to phenylalanine, the CDR3 has 17 residues. Just the 51-base CDR3 DNA is kept, in frame starting at base 1. The CDR3 regions of human TCRbeta chains were analyzed by immunosequencing. Regarding the original processing steps: TCRs in the repertoires were matched against a reference library of SARS-CoV-2-specific TCRs that had been generated with the MIRA antigen-specificity platform. Breadth was defined as the fraction of unique TCRs that were SARS-CoV-2-associated, and depth was defined as the fraction of total T cells that were SARS-CoV-2-associated. Using the MIRA data, each spike-specific TCR was mapped to the spike region that the TCR reacts to and placed in a CD4 or CD8 class. Log10-transformed breadth and depth values were compared by one-way ANOVA with Sidak's multiple comparisons tests. TCRdb's version of the immuneACCESS table is confined to in-frame rearrangements and falls short of the full clone set. An unresolved V gene accounts for under half of the shortfall where checked; the remainder is of unknown origin. V, J and clone size reflect that table, while D and trimming were determined from the DNA. This sample lists roughly 200,000 clones; about 92% were detected once. 1% to 1.5% of the sample is taken by the ten largest.

Per the publication, the time point label means: baseline before first vaccination. Vaccinee samples came from UK trials COV001 and COV002, including a single-blind randomized controlled phase 2/3 trial of AZD1222 (ChAdOx1 nCoV-19) in healthy adults. For TCRbeta chain sequencing, PBMC samples from trial participants were taken at day 0 and at day 28 after the second dose. This clone was seen only a few times. Its antigen target is currently unknown. Qualities for individual bases were not recorded, and no much larger clone is one base off. The origin of this receptor is an adult in good health. Sequencing was performed on peripheral blood, taken on day 0 of AZD1222 vaccination. Here the chain combines TRBV6-1 and TRBJ2-1; the best D guess is TRBD2, with 8 bases matching. CDR3 protein: CASSDQRGRTGYNEQFF. The nucleotides are TGTGCCAGCAGTGACCAGCGGGGGCGGACAGGCTACAATGAGCAGTTCTTC.